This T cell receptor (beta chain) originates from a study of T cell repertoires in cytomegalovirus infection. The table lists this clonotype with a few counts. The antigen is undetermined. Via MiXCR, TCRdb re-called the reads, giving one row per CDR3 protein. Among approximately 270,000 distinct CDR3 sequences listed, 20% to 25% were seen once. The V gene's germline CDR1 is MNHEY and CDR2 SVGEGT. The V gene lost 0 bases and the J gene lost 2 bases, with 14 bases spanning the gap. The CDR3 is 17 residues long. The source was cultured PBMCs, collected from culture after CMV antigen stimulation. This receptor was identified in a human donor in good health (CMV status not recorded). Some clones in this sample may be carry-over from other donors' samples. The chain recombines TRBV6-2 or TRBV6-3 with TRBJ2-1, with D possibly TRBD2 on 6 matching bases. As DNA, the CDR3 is TGTGCCAGCAGTTACTCTCTGGGTAGCGGAACCTACAATGAGCAGTTCTTC. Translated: CASSYSLGSGTYNEQFF.